This TCR beta chain was retrieved from a study of T cell repertoires in cytomegalovirus infection. TCRdb used MiXCR to reprocess the reads, holding one entry per CDR3 protein. The data hold under 250,000 distinct CDR3 sequences, with 6% to 8% observed a single time. The V and J ends lost 8 bases and 8 bases, in that order; junction bases with no gene match: 11. There are 15 residues in the CDR3. CDR1 and CDR2 from the germline V gene are SGHTA and FQGNSA. The chain couples TRBV7-2 to TRBJ1-4; 10 bases fit TRBD1. This TCR was sampled from a human donor in good health (CMV status not recorded). Some clones in this sample may be carry-over from other donors' samples. Sequenced input: PBMCs. DNA of the CDR3: TGTGCCAGCCGATCGACCGGGACAGGGGACGAAAAACTGTTTTTT. As protein: CASRSTGTGDEKLFF. Together with reference TRBV7-2 and TRBJ1-4, the CDR3 gives the full variable domain: GAGVSQSPSNKVTEKGKDVELRCDPISGHTALYWYRQSLGQGLEFLIYFQGNSAPDKSGLPSDRFSAERTGGSVSTLTIQRTQQEDSAVYLCASRSTGTGDEKLFFGSGTQLSVL.